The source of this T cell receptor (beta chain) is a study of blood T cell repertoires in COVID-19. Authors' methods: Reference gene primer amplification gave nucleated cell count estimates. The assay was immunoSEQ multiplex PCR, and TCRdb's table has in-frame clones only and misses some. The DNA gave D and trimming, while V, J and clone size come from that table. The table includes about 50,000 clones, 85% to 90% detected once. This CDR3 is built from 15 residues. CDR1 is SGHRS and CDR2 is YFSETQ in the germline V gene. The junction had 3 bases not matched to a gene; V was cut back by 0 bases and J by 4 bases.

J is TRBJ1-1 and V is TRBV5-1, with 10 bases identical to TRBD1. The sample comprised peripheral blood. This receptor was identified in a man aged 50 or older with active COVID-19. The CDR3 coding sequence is TGCGCCAGCAGCTTGGCGGGACAGGGGACCACTGAAGCTTTCTTT. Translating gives CASSLAGQGTTEAFF.